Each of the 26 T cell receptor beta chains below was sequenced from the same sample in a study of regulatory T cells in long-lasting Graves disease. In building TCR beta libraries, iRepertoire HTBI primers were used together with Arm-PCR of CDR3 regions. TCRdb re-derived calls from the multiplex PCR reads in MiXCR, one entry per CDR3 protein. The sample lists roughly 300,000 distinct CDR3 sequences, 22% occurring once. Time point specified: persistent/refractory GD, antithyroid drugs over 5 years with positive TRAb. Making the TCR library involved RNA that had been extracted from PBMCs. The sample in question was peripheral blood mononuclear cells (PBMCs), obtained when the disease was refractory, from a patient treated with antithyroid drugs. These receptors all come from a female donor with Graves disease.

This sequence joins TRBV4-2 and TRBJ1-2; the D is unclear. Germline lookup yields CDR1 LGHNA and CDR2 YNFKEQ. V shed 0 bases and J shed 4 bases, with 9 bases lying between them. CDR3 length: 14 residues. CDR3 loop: CASSQEDRIYGYTF. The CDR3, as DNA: TGTGCCAGCAGCCAAGAGGACCGAATCTATGGCTACACCTTC.

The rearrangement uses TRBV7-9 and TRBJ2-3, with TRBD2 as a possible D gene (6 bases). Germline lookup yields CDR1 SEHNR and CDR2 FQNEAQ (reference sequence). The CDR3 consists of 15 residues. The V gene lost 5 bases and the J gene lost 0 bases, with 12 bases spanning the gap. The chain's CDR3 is CASSRGSPSTDTQYF. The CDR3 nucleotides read TGTGCCAGCAGCCGGGGGTCTCCTAGCACAGATACGCAGTATTTT.

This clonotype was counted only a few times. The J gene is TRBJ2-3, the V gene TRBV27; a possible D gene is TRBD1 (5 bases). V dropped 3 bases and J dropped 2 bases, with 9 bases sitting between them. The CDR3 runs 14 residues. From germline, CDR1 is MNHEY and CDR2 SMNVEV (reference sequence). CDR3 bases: TGTGCCAGCAGTTTGACAGAGAACACAGATACGCAGTATTTT. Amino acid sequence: CASSLTENTDTQYF.

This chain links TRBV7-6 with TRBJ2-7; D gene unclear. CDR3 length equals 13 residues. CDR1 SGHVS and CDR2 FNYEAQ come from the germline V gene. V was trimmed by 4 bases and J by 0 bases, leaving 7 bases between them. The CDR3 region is CASSSRSSYEQYF. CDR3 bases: TGTGCCAGCAGCTCTAGGAGCTCCTACGAGCAGTACTTC.

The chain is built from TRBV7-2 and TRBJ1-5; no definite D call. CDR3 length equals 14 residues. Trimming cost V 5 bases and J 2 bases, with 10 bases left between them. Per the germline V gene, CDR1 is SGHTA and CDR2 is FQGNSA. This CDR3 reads CASSGRTGNQPQHF. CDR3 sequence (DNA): TGTGCCAGCAGCGGTAGGACCGGCAATCAGCCCCAGCATTTT.

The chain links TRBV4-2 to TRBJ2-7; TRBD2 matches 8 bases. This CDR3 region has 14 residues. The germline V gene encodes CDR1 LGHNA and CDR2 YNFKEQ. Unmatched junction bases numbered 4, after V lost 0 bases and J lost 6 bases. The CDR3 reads CASSQESGSAEQYF. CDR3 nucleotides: TGTGCCAGCAGCCAAGAGAGCGGGAGCGCCGAGCAGTACTTC.

The CDR3 loop is CASMGDHNEQFF. The CDR3 DNA is TGCGCCAGCATGGGCGACCACAATGAGCAGTTCTTC. This chain connects TRBV5-1 to TRBJ2-1; D remains unclear. The CDR3 is 12 amino acids. Trimming took 6 bases from V and 5 from J, leaving 9 bases between them. Germline values: CDR1 SGHRS, CDR2 YFSETQ. Combining the CDR3 with reference TRBV5-1 and TRBJ2-1 gives the whole variable domain KAGVTQTPRYLIKTRGQQVTLSCSPISGHRSVSWYQQTPGQGLQFLFEYFSETQRNKGNFPGRFSGRQFSNSRSEMNVSTLELGDSALYLCASMGDHNEQFFGPGTRLTVL.

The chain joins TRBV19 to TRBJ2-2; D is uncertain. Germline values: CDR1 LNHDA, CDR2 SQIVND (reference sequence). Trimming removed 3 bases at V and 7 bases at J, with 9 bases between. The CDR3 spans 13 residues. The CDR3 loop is CASSIQGHGELFF. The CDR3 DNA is TGTGCCAGTAGTATTCAAGGCCACGGGGAGCTGTTTTTT.

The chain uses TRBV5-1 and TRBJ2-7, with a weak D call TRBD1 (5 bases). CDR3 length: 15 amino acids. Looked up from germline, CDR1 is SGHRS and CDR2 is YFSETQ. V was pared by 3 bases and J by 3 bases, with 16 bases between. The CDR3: CASSSNRNRNYEQYF. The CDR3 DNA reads TGCGCCAGCAGCTCGAACAGGAATAGGAACTACGAGCAGTACTTC. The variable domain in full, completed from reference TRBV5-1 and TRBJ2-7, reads KAGVTQTPRYLIKTRGQQVTLSCSPISGHRSVSWYQQTPGQGLQFLFEYFSETQRNKGNFPGRFSGRQFSNSRSEMNVSTLELGDSALYLCASSSNRNRNYEQYFGPGTRLTVT.

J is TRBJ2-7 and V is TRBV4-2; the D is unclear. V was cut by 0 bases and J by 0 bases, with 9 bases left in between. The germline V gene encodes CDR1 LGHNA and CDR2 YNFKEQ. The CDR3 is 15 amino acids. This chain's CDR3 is CASSQEYSASYEQYF. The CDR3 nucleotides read TGTGCCAGCAGCCAAGAGTATTCCGCCTCCTACGAGCAGTACTTC.

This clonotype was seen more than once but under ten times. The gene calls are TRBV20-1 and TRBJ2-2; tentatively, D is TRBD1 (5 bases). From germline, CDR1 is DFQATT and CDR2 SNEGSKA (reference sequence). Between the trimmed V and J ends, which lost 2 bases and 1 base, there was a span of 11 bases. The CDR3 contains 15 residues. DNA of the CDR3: TGCAGTGCTAGACGCGTAGGGGTGAACACCGGGGAGCTGTTTTTT. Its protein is CSARRVGVNTGELFF.

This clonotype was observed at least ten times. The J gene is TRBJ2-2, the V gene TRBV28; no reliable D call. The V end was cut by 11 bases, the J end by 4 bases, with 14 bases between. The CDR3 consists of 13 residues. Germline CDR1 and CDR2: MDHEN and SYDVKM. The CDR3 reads CAALVGSTGELFF. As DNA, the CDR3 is TGTGCCGCCCTCGTGGGCAGCACCGGGGAGCTGTTTTTT.

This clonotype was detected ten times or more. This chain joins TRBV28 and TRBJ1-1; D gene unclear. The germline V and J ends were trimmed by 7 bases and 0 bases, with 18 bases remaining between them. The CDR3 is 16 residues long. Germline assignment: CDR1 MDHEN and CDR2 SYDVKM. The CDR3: CASTKIGDLLNTEAFF. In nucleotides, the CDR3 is TGTGCCAGCACTAAGATCGGGGATCTTCTGAACACTGAAGCTTTCTTT.

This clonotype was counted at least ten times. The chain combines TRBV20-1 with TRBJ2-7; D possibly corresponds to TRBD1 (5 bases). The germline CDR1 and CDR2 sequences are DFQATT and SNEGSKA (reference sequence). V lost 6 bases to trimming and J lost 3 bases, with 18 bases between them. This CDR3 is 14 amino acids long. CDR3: CSAQHQGYGYEQYF. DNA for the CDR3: TGCAGTGCCCAACACCAGGGCTATGGCTACGAGCAGTACTTC.

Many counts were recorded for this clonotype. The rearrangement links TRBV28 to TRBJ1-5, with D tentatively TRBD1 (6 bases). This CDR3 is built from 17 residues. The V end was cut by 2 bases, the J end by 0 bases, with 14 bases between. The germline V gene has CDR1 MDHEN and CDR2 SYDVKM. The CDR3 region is CASSLSGWGHSNQPQHF. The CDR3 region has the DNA TGTGCCAGCAGTTTAAGTGGTTGGGGGCATAGCAATCAGCCCCAGCATTTT.

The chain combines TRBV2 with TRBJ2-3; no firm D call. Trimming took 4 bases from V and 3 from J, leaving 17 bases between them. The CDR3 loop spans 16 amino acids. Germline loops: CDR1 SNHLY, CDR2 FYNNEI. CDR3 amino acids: CASSGGSGLRTDTQYF. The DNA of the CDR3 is TGTGCCAGCAGTGGGGGATCAGGCCTCCGGACAGATACGCAGTATTTT.

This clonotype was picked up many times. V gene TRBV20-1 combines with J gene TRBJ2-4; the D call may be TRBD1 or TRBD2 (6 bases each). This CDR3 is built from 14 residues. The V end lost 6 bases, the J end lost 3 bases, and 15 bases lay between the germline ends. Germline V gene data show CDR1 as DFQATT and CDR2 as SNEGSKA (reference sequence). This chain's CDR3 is CSATAGQGKNIQYF. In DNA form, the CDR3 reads TGCAGTGCCACGGCGGGACAAGGCAAAAACATTCAGTACTTC.

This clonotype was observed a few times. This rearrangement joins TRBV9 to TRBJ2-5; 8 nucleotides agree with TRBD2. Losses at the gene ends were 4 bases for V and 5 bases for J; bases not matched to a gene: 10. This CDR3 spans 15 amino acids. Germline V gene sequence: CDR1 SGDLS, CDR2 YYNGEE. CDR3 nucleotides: TGTGCCAGCAGCCGAGGGAACGGGAGGGGTGAGACCCAGTACTTC. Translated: CASSRGNGRGETQYF.

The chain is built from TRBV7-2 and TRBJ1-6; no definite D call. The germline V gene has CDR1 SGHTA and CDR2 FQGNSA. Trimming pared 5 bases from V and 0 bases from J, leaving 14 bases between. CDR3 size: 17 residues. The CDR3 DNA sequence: TGTGCCAGCAGCCCAGGCATCATACCCTCCTATAATTCACCCCTCCACTTT. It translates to CASSPGIIPSYNSPLHF.

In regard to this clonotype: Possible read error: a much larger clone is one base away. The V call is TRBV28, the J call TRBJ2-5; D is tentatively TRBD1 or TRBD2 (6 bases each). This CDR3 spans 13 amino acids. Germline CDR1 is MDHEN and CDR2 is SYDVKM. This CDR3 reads CASSSGAKETQCF. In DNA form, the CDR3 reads TGTGCCAGCAGTTCGGGGGCGAAAGAGACCCAGTGCTTC.

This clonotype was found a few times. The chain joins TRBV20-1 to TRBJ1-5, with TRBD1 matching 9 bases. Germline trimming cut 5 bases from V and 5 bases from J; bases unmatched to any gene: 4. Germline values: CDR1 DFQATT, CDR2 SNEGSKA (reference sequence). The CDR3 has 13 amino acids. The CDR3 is CSAGTGLDQPQHF. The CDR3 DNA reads TGCAGTGCTGGGACAGGGCTTGATCAGCCCCAGCATTTT.

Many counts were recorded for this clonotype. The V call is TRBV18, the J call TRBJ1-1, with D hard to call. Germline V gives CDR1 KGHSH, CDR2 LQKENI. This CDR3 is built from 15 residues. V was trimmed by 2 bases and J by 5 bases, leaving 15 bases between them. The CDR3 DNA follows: TGTGCCAGCTCACCATTTGAGCGAATGGAGACTGAAGCTTTCTTT. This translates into CASSPFERMETEAFF.

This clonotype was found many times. Here the CDR3 DNA reads TGTGCCAGCAGACAAACCCAGGGATTCGCTGAAGCTTTCTTT. As protein: CASRQTQGFAEAFF. This rearrangement joins TRBV13 to TRBJ1-1; tentative D call: TRBD1 (5 bases). This CDR3 is 14 amino acids long. Trimming left V 6 bases short and J 6 bases short, with 17 bases between. CDR1 is PRHDT and CDR2 is FYEKMQ in the germline V gene (reference sequence).

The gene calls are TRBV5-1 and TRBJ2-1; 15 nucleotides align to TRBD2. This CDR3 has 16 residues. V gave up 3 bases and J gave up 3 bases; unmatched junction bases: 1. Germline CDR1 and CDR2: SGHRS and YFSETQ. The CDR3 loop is CASSWGLAGGYNEQFF. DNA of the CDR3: TGCGCCAGCAGCTGGGGACTAGCGGGAGGCTACAATGAGCAGTTCTTC. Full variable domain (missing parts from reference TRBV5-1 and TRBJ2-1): KAGVTQTPRYLIKTRGQQVTLSCSPISGHRSVSWYQQTPGQGLQFLFEYFSETQRNKGNFPGRFSGRQFSNSRSEMNVSTLELGDSALYLCASSWGLAGGYNEQFFGPGTRLTVL.

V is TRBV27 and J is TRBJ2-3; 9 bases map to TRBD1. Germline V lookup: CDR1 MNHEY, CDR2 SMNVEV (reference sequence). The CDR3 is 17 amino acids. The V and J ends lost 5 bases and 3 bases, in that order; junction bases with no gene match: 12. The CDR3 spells CASSKGQGPWGTDTQYF. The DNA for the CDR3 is TGTGCCAGCAGTAAGGGACAGGGACCTTGGGGGACAGATACGCAGTATTTT.

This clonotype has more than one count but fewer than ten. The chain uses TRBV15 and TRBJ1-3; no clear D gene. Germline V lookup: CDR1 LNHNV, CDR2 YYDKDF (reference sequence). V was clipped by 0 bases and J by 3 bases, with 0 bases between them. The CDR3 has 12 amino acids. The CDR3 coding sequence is TGTGCCACCAGCAGAGATGGAAACACCATATATTTT. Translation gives CATSRDGNTIYF.